Below, 30 T cell receptor beta chains from the same sample are listed, as sequenced in a study of T cells in Graves' hyperthyroidism and ophthalmopathy. The TCR beta CDR3 regions underwent amplification using RNA transcripts as the source. HTBI primers drove first-round RT-PCR of the TCR CDR3. TCRdb processed the multiplex PCR reads anew with MiXCR; each CDR3 protein has one entry. The sample lists some 770,000 distinct CDR3 sequences, less than 20% occurring once. Sequenced sample: blood. The origin of the receptors is a man younger than 30 with Graves' hyperthyroidism.

This clonotype came up many times. The CDR3 is CATSDLRTGQETQYF. The CDR3 bases are TGTGCCACCAGTGACCTACGGACAGGGCAAGAGACCCAGTACTTC. The chain uses TRBV24-1 and TRBJ2-5; 8 bases align to TRBD1. V lost 4 bases to trimming and J lost 2 bases; unmatched junction nucleotides: 5. Germline CDR1 reads KGHDR; CDR2 reads SFDVKD. The CDR3 loop spans 15 amino acids.

The sample holds a few counts of this clonotype. This chain joins TRBV12-5 and TRBJ1-1, with 9 positions matching TRBD1. The ends lost 7 bases at V and 8 bases at J; junction bases unmatched: 8. Germline CDR1 reads LGHNT; CDR2 reads FRNRAP. The CDR3 extends over 13 amino acids. The CDR3 sequence: CASDKQGANEAFF. The DNA for the CDR3 is TGTGCTAGTGATAAACAGGGGGCGAACGAAGCTTTCTTT.

The rearrangement uses TRBV5-1 and TRBJ2-3; maybe TRBD1 (5 bases). CDR3 length: 14 amino acids. Trimming cost V 0 bases and J 5 bases, with 10 bases left between them. CDR1 SGHRS and CDR2 YFSETQ come from the germline V gene. The CDR3 coding sequence is TGCGCCAGCAGCTTGGGAACAGGACAAGATACGCAGTATTTT. The encoded protein is CASSLGTGQDTQYF.

This clonotype came up many times. This chain connects TRBV10-3 to TRBJ2-1; D remains ambiguous. This CDR3 contains 11 residues. The ends were cut back, 2 bases at V and 8 bases at J, with 4 bases in the middle. Germline loops: CDR1 ENHRY, CDR2 SYGVKD. CDR3 in amino acids: CAISEGYEQFF. The DNA of the CDR3 is TGTGCCATCAGTGAGGGGTATGAGCAGTTCTTC.

This clonotype occurred many times. V is TRBV18 and J is TRBJ2-2; D remains ambiguous. Per germline, CDR1 KGHSH and CDR2 LQKENI. This CDR3 comprises 15 residues. V lost 3 bases to trimming and J lost 0 bases, with 8 bases between them. The CDR3 DNA reads as TGTGCCAGCTCACCTTTTAGTTCGAACACCGGGGAGCTGTTTTTT. It codes for CASSPFSSNTGELFF.

The chain combines TRBV25-1 with TRBJ2-7; weak D call: TRBD2 (5 bases). The CDR3 has 14 residues. V was pared by 1 base and J by 3 bases, with 10 bases between. Germline V gene sequence: CDR1 MGHDK, CDR2 SYGVNS. CDR3 amino acids: CASSESEGVYEQYF. CDR3 nucleotides: TGTGCCAGCAGTGAATCAGAGGGAGTCTACGAGCAGTACTTC.

V is TRBV28 and J is TRBJ1-5, with D uncertain. CDR3 size: 13 residues. The germline V and J ends were trimmed by 1 base and 7 bases, with 8 bases remaining between them. CDR1 and CDR2 (germline): MDHEN, SYDVKM. CDR3 in DNA: TGTGCCAGCAGTTTATACGGGGTGCAGCCCCAGCATTTT. Protein sequence: CASSLYGVQPQHF.

The J gene is TRBJ2-1, the V gene TRBV7-9; TRBD2 matches 7 bases. V lost 6 bases, J lost 8 bases, and 13 bases stayed unmatched. CDR1 is SEHNR, CDR2 FQNEAQ, per germline (reference sequence). The CDR3 runs 15 residues. CDR3 DNA sequence: TGTGCCAGCAGGGATACGGGGGGTCCCGGTGATGAGCAGTTCTTC. This encodes CASRDTGGPGDEQFF.

This clonotype has at least ten counts. The rearrangement joins TRBV7-9 to TRBJ2-5; 11 nucleotides match TRBD2. This CDR3 comprises 13 residues. Germline V gene lookup returns CDR1 SEHNR and CDR2 FQNEAQ (reference sequence). J gave up 5 bases and V 5 bases, and 1 base lay outside the gene matches. The CDR3 spells CASSGLAGETQYF. CDR3 DNA: TGTGCCAGCAGCGGACTAGCGGGCGAGACCCAGTACTTC. The full variable domain, completed using reference TRBV7-9 and TRBJ2-5, is DTGVSQNPRHKITKRGQNVTFRCDPISEHNRLYWYRQTLGQGPEFLTYFQNEAQLEKSRLLSDRFSAERPKGSFSTLEIQRTEQGDSAMYLCASSGLAGETQYFGPGTRLLVL.

Many counts were recorded for this clonotype. This chain connects TRBV28 to TRBJ2-7; D is unresolved. This CDR3 region has 14 residues. Germline values: CDR1 MDHEN, CDR2 SYDVKM. V lost 5 bases to trimming and J lost 4 bases, with 15 bases between them. The CDR3 here is CASSPLGWLYEQYF. CDR3 in DNA: TGTGCCAGCAGTCCCCTGGGGTGGTTGTACGAGCAGTACTTC.

This sequence joins TRBV28 and TRBJ1-1; possible D gene TRBD1, 6 bases. The CDR3 spans 14 residues. V was cut by 1 base and J by 6 bases, with 12 bases left in between. The germline V gene encodes CDR1 MDHEN and CDR2 SYDVKM. CDR3 sequence: CASSLFLQGSEAFF. The CDR3 DNA is TGTGCCAGCAGTTTATTCCTACAGGGATCTGAAGCTTTCTTT.

This chain uses TRBV7-8 with TRBJ2-1; 7 bases match TRBD1. This CDR3 has 17 residues. Germline CDR1 reads SGHVS; CDR2 reads FQNEAQ. With V trimmed by 5 bases and J by 0 bases, 10 bases remained unmatched. CDR3 loop: CASSTGQRLSSYNEQFF. The CDR3 DNA is TGTGCCAGCAGCACGGGACAGCGGCTAAGCTCCTACAATGAGCAGTTCTTC.

The chain recombines TRBV9 with TRBJ2-2; D is possibly TRBD1 (5 bases). The CDR3 runs to 17 residues. Trimming pared 4 bases from V and 2 bases from J, leaving 18 bases between. CDR1 and CDR2 (germline): SGDLS, YYNGEE. The CDR3 is CASSRRVPTGNTGELFF. CDR3 nucleotides: TGTGCCAGCAGCCGACGGGTTCCCACAGGAAACACCGGGGAGCTGTTTTTT.

V usage is TRBV10-3 and J usage is TRBJ1-5; D not certain. There are 12 residues in the CDR3. Trimming left V 4 bases short and J 3 bases short, with 4 bases between. Germline V gene sequence: CDR1 ENHRY, CDR2 SYGVKD. CDR3 in amino acids: CAISAPNQPQHF. The CDR3 DNA is TGTGCCATCAGTGCCCCCAATCAGCCCCAGCATTTT.

The V and J genes are TRBV2 and TRBJ2-7, with D possibly called TRBD1 or TRBD2 (5 bases each). CDR1 SNHLY and CDR2 FYNNEI come from the germline V gene. The CDR3 is made up of 12 amino acids. V was pared by 6 bases and J by 6 bases, with 12 bases between. DNA for the CDR3: TGTGCCAGCAGCCGGGGACGATTCGAGCAGTACTTC. This gives the protein CASSRGRFEQYF.

This chain links TRBV3-1 with TRBJ2-1; 12 nucleotides agree with TRBD2. The ends lost 4 bases at V and 7 bases at J; junction bases unmatched: 5. Germline V CDR1 and CDR2: LGHDT, YNNKEL (reference sequence). There are 15 residues in the CDR3. The CDR3 nucleotides read TGTGCCAGCAGCCGACTAGCGGGAGATCAGAATGAGCAGTTCTTC. Its translation is CASSRLAGDQNEQFF.

The V gene is TRBV19, the J gene TRBJ2-7; D is perhaps TRBD1 (6 bases). CDR3 size: 15 residues. V was trimmed by 7 bases and J by 5 bases, leaving 21 bases between them. Per germline, CDR1 LNHDA and CDR2 SQIVND (reference sequence). CDR3 coding DNA: TGTGCCAGTAAGGGACGGGACACTCGACCGCACGAGCAGTACTTC. Translating it yields CASKGRDTRPHEQYF.

This chain uses TRBV11-2 with TRBJ1-3; D is unclear. This CDR3 is 14 amino acids long. Germline loops: CDR1 SGHAT, CDR2 FQNNGV. The V and J ends lost 5 bases and 4 bases respectively, with 12 bases between them. This chain's CDR3 is CASSPLTLGNTIYF. CDR3 nucleotide sequence: TGTGCCAGCAGCCCCCTTACGTTAGGAAACACCATATATTTT.

Many counts were recorded for this clonotype. V gene TRBV12-3 or TRBV12-4 combines with J gene TRBJ2-2; weak D call: TRBD1 (5 bases). V lost 3 bases and J lost 6, with 8 bases in between. The CDR3 has 13 residues. The CDR3 here is CASSFQGPGELFF. The CDR3 nucleotides are TGTGCCAGCAGTTTTCAGGGTCCCGGGGAGCTGTTTTTT.

This clonotype showed up just once. Being one base from a much bigger clone, this may be a read error. The chain couples TRBV28 to TRBJ1-2, with no clear D. The CDR3 sequence is 14 residues long. V was pared by 3 bases and J by 4 bases, with 12 bases between. The germline V gene encodes CDR1 MDHEN and CDR2 SYDVKM. CDR3 protein: CASSFTGSPYGYTF. CDR3 in DNA: TGTGCCAGCAGTTTTACCGGATCCCCCTATGGCTACACCTTC.

As for this clonotype: The CDR3 end shows no conserved phenylalanine or tryptophan, and so a read error is likely. The chain combines TRBV7-6 with TRBJ2-1; a possible D gene is TRBD2 (5 bases). The J call is in doubt because the DNA end fits TRBJ2-7 better. The germline CDR1 and CDR2 sequences are SGHVS and FNYEAQ. The CDR3 totals 15 residues. The DNA for the CDR3 is TGTGCCAGCAGCTTAGCGCCGCCGCCCGGGAATGAGCAGTACCTC. It yields the protein CASSLAPPPGNEQYL.

In this sample, this clonotype turned up many times. The chain is built from TRBV11-2 and TRBJ2-7; 7 nucleotides match TRBD2. Germline assignment: CDR1 SGHAT and CDR2 FQNNGV. The CDR3 sequence is 16 residues long. J was trimmed by 1 base and V by 3 bases; bases with no gene match: 9. The CDR3 DNA sequence: TGTGCCAGCAGCTTCGGTCCGGCTAGCGGTTCCTACGAGCAGTACTTC. Translated: CASSFGPASGSYEQYF.

The chain links TRBV2 to TRBJ2-1, with 16 bases lining up with TRBD2. This CDR3 region has 16 residues. Germline V gives CDR1 SNHLY, CDR2 FYNNEI. The junction had 6 bases not matched to a gene; V was cut back by 5 bases and J by 8 bases. The CDR3 loop is CASSTGTSGRADEQFF. The DNA of the CDR3 is TGTGCCAGCAGTACCGGGACTAGCGGGAGGGCCGATGAGCAGTTCTTC.

This sequence joins TRBV20-1 and TRBJ2-7, with a tentative D call TRBD2 (5 bases). V was shortened by 3 bases and J by 3 bases, with 12 bases between the two germline ends. The CDR3 has 13 residues. Germline lookup yields CDR1 DFQATT and CDR2 SNEGSKA (reference sequence). CDR3 residues: CSASPGAGYEQYF. CDR3 in DNA: TGCAGTGCTAGCCCAGGTGCGGGCTACGAGCAGTACTTC.

The chain employs TRBV7-3 and TRBJ2-2; no clear D. CDR3 length equals 17 residues. The V end lost 5 bases, the J end lost 7 bases, and 23 bases lay between the germline ends. Germline loops: CDR1 SGHTA, CDR2 FQGTGA. CDR3 loop: CASSARALSRLDGELFF. The CDR3 DNA sequence: TGTGCCAGCAGCGCTAGGGCGCTAAGCCGATTGGACGGGGAGCTGTTTTTT.

V usage is TRBV29-1 and J usage is TRBJ2-5; TRBD1 matches at 7 bases. The CDR3 spans 15 residues. Germline V gives CDR1 SQVTM, CDR2 ANQGSEA. V lost 7 bases and J lost 1; bases outside the gene matches: 12. The CDR3 nucleotides are TGCAGCGCCCGAACAGGGGTTCCCAGCCAAGAGACCCAGTACTTC. It codes for CSARTGVPSQETQYF.

This clonotype occurred many times. This sequence joins TRBV28 and TRBJ2-5; D is ambiguous. The CDR3 is 13 amino acids. Trimming pared 1 base from V and 3 bases from J, leaving 6 bases between. In germline, CDR1 is MDHEN, CDR2 SYDVKM. The CDR3 nucleotides are TGTGCCAGCAGTTTATTCTACAAAGAGACCCAGTACTTC. Translation: CASSLFYKETQYF. The full variable domain, its missing parts supplied by reference TRBV28 and TRBJ2-5, is DVKVTQSSRYLVKRTGEKVFLECVQDMDHENMFWYRQDPGLGLRLIYFSYDVKMKEKGDIPEGYSVSREKKERFSLILESASTNQTSMYLCASSLFYKETQYFGPGTRLLVL.

This clonotype was found many times. The V call is TRBV20-1, the J call TRBJ2-7; 10 bases are shared with TRBD2. Trimming removed 3 bases from V and 3 bases from J; junction bases left unmatched: 5. The CDR3 extends over 14 amino acids. From germline, CDR1 is DFQATT and CDR2 SNEGSKA (reference sequence). The CDR3: CSASPSGRVYEQYF. The CDR3 DNA reads TGCAGTGCTAGCCCCAGCGGGAGGGTCTACGAGCAGTACTTC.

V and J are TRBV9 and TRBJ2-1, with 10 bases fitting TRBD2. Trimming at V came to 3 bases and at J to 5 bases, leaving 8 bases not matched to a gene. Germline V gene sequence: CDR1 SGDLS, CDR2 YYNGEE. This CDR3 comprises 16 residues. The CDR3 reads CASSAPLAGGHNEQFF. The CDR3 region has the DNA TGTGCCAGCAGCGCTCCATTAGCGGGAGGCCACAATGAGCAGTTCTTC.

This clonotype came up a few times. The chain's CDR3 is CATSDPGDTQYF. The CDR3 nucleotides are TGTGCCACCAGTGATCCAGGAGATACGCAGTATTTT. The chain employs TRBV24-1 and TRBJ2-3; D gene unclear. Germline loops: CDR1 KGHDR, CDR2 SFDVKD. This CDR3 region has 12 residues. V dropped 3 bases and J dropped 5 bases, with 5 bases sitting between them.